The 28 T cell receptor beta chains below come from one sample, sequenced in a study of cytotoxic CD8 clonotypes in ibrutinib-treated CLL. TCRdb's table, derived via immunoSEQ multiplex PCR, lists solely in-frame clones and lacks some. The data show 50,000 to 60,000 clones, less than 85% seen once. The sample consisted of PBMCs, taken after 24 months of ibrutinib treatment. The receptors were sampled from a human donor with chronic lymphocytic leukemia.

The CDR3 region is CATSNIQETGGYTF. As DNA, the CDR3 is TGTGCCACCAGCAACATACAGGAAACTGGGGGCTACACCTTC. This chain connects TRBV15 to TRBJ1-2; weak D call: TRBD1 (5 bases). Germline assignment: CDR1 LNHNV and CDR2 YYDKDF (reference sequence). Between the trimmed V and J ends, which lost 4 bases and 8 bases, there was a span of 17 bases. This CDR3 is 14 amino acids long.

The chain uses TRBV10-3 and TRBJ2-5, with TRBD1 as a possible D gene (5 bases). Germline V gene data show CDR1 as ENHRY and CDR2 as SYGVKD. This CDR3 has 13 residues. V shed 8 bases and J shed 1 base, with 11 bases lying between them. CDR3 coding DNA: TGTGCCATCGGTCAGCAGGGCCAAGAGACCCAGTACTTC. Translation: CAIGQQGQETQYF.

This clone was found once. This chain connects TRBV23-1 to TRBJ2-1; D is unclear. TRBV23-1 is filed as an ORF, its function uncertain. The CDR3 runs 12 residues. Trimming shortened V by 0 bases and J by 10 bases, and 7 bases separated the two germline ends. The CDR3 protein is CASSQSRTEQFF. As DNA, the CDR3 is TGCGCCAGCAGTCAATCGAGAACAGAGCAGTTCTTC.

The genes are TRBV19 and TRBJ1-2; D gene uncertain. V was trimmed by 4 bases and J by 0 bases, leaving 15 bases between them. Germline V CDR1 and CDR2: LNHDA, SQIVND (reference sequence). The CDR3 runs 16 residues. CDR3 sequence (DNA): TGTGCCAGTAGTACTCCCGGACGGCCGACTAACTATGGCTACACCTTC. This gives the protein CASSTPGRPTNYGYTF.

The chain carries TRBV4-3 and TRBJ2-7; D unclear. V was pared by 7 bases and J by 2 bases, with 12 bases between. The germline CDR1 and CDR2 sequences are LGHNA and YSLEER. The CDR3 is made up of 13 amino acids. The CDR3 region is CASIWRSTYEQYF. CDR3 coding DNA: TGCGCCAGCATATGGCGGAGTACCTACGAGCAGTACTTC.

This chain connects TRBV6-4 to TRBJ2-6; perhaps TRBD1 as D (5 bases). The germline V gene has CDR1 MRHNA and CDR2 SNTAGT. The CDR3 has 15 residues. The germline V and J ends were trimmed by 5 bases and 2 bases, with 10 bases remaining between them. CDR3 DNA sequence: TGTGCCAGCAGTCAAACAGGAACTGGGGCCAACGTCCTGACTTTC. Amino acid sequence: CASSQTGTGANVLTF.

This clone has more than one count but fewer than ten. The genes are TRBV18 and TRBJ1-1; the D is unclear. Germline CDR1 and CDR2: KGHSH and LQKENI. Deletions cut 6 bases from V and 1 base from J, with 3 bases between. This CDR3 is 11 amino acids long. CDR3 loop: CASSGNTEAFF. DNA for the CDR3: TGTGCCAGCTCGGGGAACACTGAAGCTTTCTTT.

The gene calls are TRBV21-1 and TRBJ1-5; the tabulated D call, TRBD1, remains unverified against the DNA. TRBV21-1 is shown as a pseudogene. CDR3 length equals 15 residues. The CDR3 reads CASSRSGTINQPQHF. CDR3 bases: TGTGCCAGCAGCAGGAGTGGGACAATCAATCAGCCCCAGCATTTT.

The CDR3 here is CASSTGQSIDEQYF. For the CDR3, the DNA is TGCGCCAGCAGCACGGGACAGAGTATCGACGAGCAGTACTTC. The chain links TRBV5-1 to TRBJ2-7; 7 positions agree with TRBD1. Germline loops: CDR1 SGHRS, CDR2 YFSETQ. V shed 4 bases, J shed 5 bases, and the junction held 9 bases outside the gene matches. This CDR3 contains 14 residues.

In this sample, this clone turned up a few times. This chain joins TRBV7-9 and TRBJ2-5; tentatively, D is TRBD2 (5 bases). There are 15 residues in the CDR3. Germline CDR1 reads SEHNR; CDR2 reads FQNEAQ (reference sequence). V shed 4 bases and J shed 3 bases, with 15 bases lying between them. DNA of the CDR3: TGTGCCAGCAGCTCGCAAAGAGGGCACGAAGAGACCCAGTACTTC. It yields the protein CASSSQRGHEETQYF.

This rearrangement joins TRBV7-9 to TRBJ2-4; no clear D. The CDR3 contains 17 residues. CDR1 and CDR2 from the germline V gene are SEHNR and FQNEAQ (reference sequence). V dropped 0 bases and J dropped 1 base, with 13 bases sitting between them. The CDR3 region is CASSLAAGSTAKNIQYF. The CDR3 DNA reads TGTGCCAGCAGCTTAGCGGCAGGTTCAACGGCCAAAAACATTCAGTACTTC.

The rearrangement links TRBV9 to TRBJ2-1; D may be TRBD2 (5 bases). Germline-derived CDR1 and CDR2 are SGDLS and YYNGEE. V gave up 4 bases and J gave up 4 bases, with 15 bases separating them. There are 15 residues in the CDR3. The CDR3 here is CASSPPSGKYNEQFF. The CDR3 DNA sequence: TGTGCCAGCAGCCCCCCTTCGGGGAAATACAATGAGCAGTTCTTC.

The chain's CDR3 is CASSLVQGQETQYF. The DNA of the CDR3 is TGTGCCAGCAGCTTAGTCCAGGGGCAAGAGACCCAGTACTTC. This chain connects TRBV11-2 to TRBJ2-5, with D possibly being TRBD1 (6 bases). The V end lost 1 base, the J end lost 2 bases, and 8 bases lay between the germline ends. Per the germline V gene, CDR1 is SGHAT and CDR2 is FQNNGV. The CDR3 is 14 residues long. Complete variable domain (other parts from reference TRBV11-2 and TRBJ2-5): EAGVAQSPRYKIIEKRQSVAFWCNPISGHATLYWYQQILGQGPKLLIQFQNNGVVDDSQLPKDRFSAERLKGVDSTLKIQPAKLEDSAVYLCASSLVQGQETQYFGPGTRLLVL.

This clone occurred once. The gene calls are TRBV7-6 and TRBJ2-7, with unresolved D. Germline values: CDR1 SGHVS, CDR2 FNYEAQ. The ends were cut back, 0 bases at V and 4 bases at J, with 7 bases in the middle. CDR3 size: 13 residues. CDR3 bases: TGTGCCAGCAGCTTAGCGGTCGGGTACGAGCAGTACTTC. This encodes CASSLAVGYEQYF.

On this clone itself: The sample has other DNA sequences that encode this CDR3 too. In DNA, the CDR3 is TGCGCCAGCAGCTTGGCGGGGGTGGGCACTGAAGCTTTCTTT. Translated, it gives CASSLAGVGTEAFF. The J gene is TRBJ1-1, the V gene TRBV5-1, with a weak D call TRBD1 (5 bases). The germline V and J ends were trimmed by 0 bases and 4 bases, with 10 bases remaining between them. Germline V gene sequence: CDR1 SGHRS, CDR2 YFSETQ. The CDR3 runs to 14 residues.

The chain joins TRBV6-5 to TRBJ2-7, with TRBD1 matching 8 bases. Germline assignment: CDR1 MNHEY and CDR2 SVGAGI. The CDR3 extends over 13 amino acids. Trimming took 2 bases from V and 3 from J; bases not matched to a gene: 0. The CDR3 region is CASSYTGGYEQYF. Here the CDR3 DNA reads TGTGCCAGCAGTTACACAGGGGGCTACGAGCAGTACTTC.

The chain combines TRBV7-2 with TRBJ2-2, with 9 bases that match TRBD2. The CDR3 runs 18 residues. Germline lookup yields CDR1 SGHTA and CDR2 FQGNSA. The V segment lost 0 bases and the J segment 1 base; nucleotides outside the gene matches: 6. CDR3 loop: CASSLARVAGVNTGELFF. CDR3 nucleotide sequence: TGTGCCAGCAGCTTAGCGAGAGTAGCGGGAGTGAACACCGGGGAGCTGTTTTTT.

This clone was observed once. The chain carries TRBV18 and TRBJ1-2; the match to TRBD1 covers 8 bases. In germline, CDR1 is KGHSH, CDR2 LQKENI. The CDR3 contains 15 residues. V lost 3 bases and J lost 6; bases outside the gene matches: 9. The CDR3 DNA reads TGTGCCAGCTCACCTAGACAGGGGAGAGAGGATGGCTACACCTTC. It encodes CASSPRQGREDGYTF.

The gene calls are TRBV10-2 and TRBJ1-5, with a tentative D call TRBD1 (6 bases). This CDR3 has 13 amino acids. Trimming removed 5 bases at V and 5 bases at J, with 10 bases between. Germline CDR1 and CDR2: WSHSY and SAAADI. CDR3: CASSKDSYQPQHF. CDR3 DNA sequence: TGCGCCAGCAGTAAGGACAGCTATCAGCCCCAGCATTTT.

This sequence joins TRBV7-8 and TRBJ1-4; TRBD1 matches at 7 bases. V dropped 5 bases and J dropped 2; count of bases not matched to a gene: 17. The CDR3 is 19 amino acids. The germline V gene has CDR1 SGHVS and CDR2 FQNEAQ. This CDR3 is CASSPRGIKVSMTNEKLFF. In nucleotides, the CDR3 is TGTGCCAGCAGCCCCAGGGGGATCAAAGTCTCTATGACTAATGAAAAACTGTTTTTT.

The chain links TRBV7-2 to TRBJ1-1; D gene ambiguous. V lost 5 bases to trimming and J lost 2 bases, with 12 bases between them. Germline V gene sequence: CDR1 SGHTA, CDR2 FQGNSA. The CDR3 totals 14 residues. The CDR3 region is CASSLRGFNTEAFF. CDR3 bases: TGTGCCAGCAGCCTCAGAGGATTCAACACTGAAGCTTTCTTT. Variable domain in full (rest from reference TRBV7-2 and TRBJ1-1): GAGVSQSPSNKVTEKGKDVELRCDPISGHTALYWYRQSLGQGLEFLIYFQGNSAPDKSGLPSDRFSAERTGGSVSTLTIQRTQQEDSAVYLCASSLRGFNTEAFFGQGTRLTVV.

The chain links TRBV11-2 to TRBJ1-1; D is uncertain. V was shortened by 3 bases and J by 4 bases, with 12 bases between the two germline ends. This CDR3 has 14 amino acids. Germline CDR1 and CDR2: SGHAT and FQNNGV. CDR3 region: CASSLENVATEAFF. The CDR3 nucleotides read TGTGCCAGCAGCTTGGAAAACGTGGCCACTGAAGCTTTCTTT.

The chain combines TRBV10-3 with TRBJ2-3; 8 bases align to TRBD2. Germline CDR1 ENHRY, CDR2 SYGVKD. This CDR3 has 14 amino acids. Trimming at V came to 10 bases and at J to 0 bases, leaving 6 bases not matched to a gene. As DNA, the CDR3 is TGTGCCAGCAACCCTAGCGGGAGCACAGATACGCAGTATTTT. This codes for CASNPSGSTDTQYF.

In this sample, this clone turned up once. This rearrangement joins TRBV5-6 to TRBJ2-1; 7 bases are a match to TRBD1. Germline V gene lookup returns CDR1 SGHDT and CDR2 YYEEEE. V was clipped by 4 bases and J by 12 bases; unmatched bases: 10. The CDR3 has 13 residues. The CDR3 sequence: CASSLGQATGQFF. CDR3 in DNA: TGTGCCAGCAGCCTTGGACAGGCGACCGGGCAGTTCTTC.

The CDR3 sequence: CASSRSDRVPDEQYF. CDR3 bases: TGTGCCAGTAGTCGTTCCGATCGCGTCCCTGACGAGCAGTACTTC. The chain employs TRBV19 and TRBJ2-7; D is unclear. This CDR3 has 15 residues. Germline values: CDR1 LNHDA, CDR2 SQIVND (reference sequence). V lost 5 bases, J lost 5 bases, and 19 bases lay in between.

The chain recombines TRBV5-4 with TRBJ1-6, with D possibly TRBD1 on 5 matching bases. Trimming took 4 bases from V and 4 from J, leaving 9 bases between them. Germline lookup yields CDR1 SGHNT and CDR2 YYREEE (reference sequence). CDR3 length: 14 amino acids. The CDR3 DNA reads TGTGCCAGCAGCGGGGGGGATTATAATTCACCCCTCCACTTT. As protein: CASSGGDYNSPLHF.

The V and J genes are TRBV5-6 and TRBJ2-2; D is ambiguous. CDR3 size: 12 residues. Trimming cost V 2 bases and J 6 bases, with 5 bases left between them. Germline V gene data show CDR1 as SGHDT and CDR2 as YYEEEE. In DNA, the CDR3 is TGTGCCAGCAGCTTCTCAGCCGGGGAGCTGTTTTTT. The encoded protein is CASSFSAGELFF.

A single count supports this clone. The V and J genes are TRBV14 and TRBJ1-3; D call uncertain. Germline CDR1 and CDR2: SGHDN and FVKESK. With 1 base removed from V and 4 bases from J, the gap between germline ends came to 17 bases. The CDR3 loop spans 17 amino acids. The CDR3 DNA reads as TGTGCCAGCAGCCAAGTGGTCGGATCCTTGAACGGAAACACCATATATTTT. This codes for CASSQVVGSLNGNTIYF.